The 19 T cell receptor beta chains below come from one sample, sequenced in a study of shared T cell receptors in the human thymus. This table comes from immunoSEQ multiplex PCR, and its TCRdb copy is limited to in-frame clones, with some not included. This table has about 660,000 clones, roughly 90% appearing once. The same data also contributed to another study, on human thymus T cells.

The sequenced sample consisted of thymocytes. The receptors come from a boy under two years old with a congenital heart defect.

The gene calls are TRBV5-6 and TRBJ2-7; TRBD2 is a possible D gene (5 bases). The CDR3 is 18 amino acids. Germline lookup yields CDR1 SGHDT and CDR2 YYEEEE. Trimming took 2 bases from V and 5 from J, leaving 26 bases between them. The CDR3: CASSFNGAGDGASHEQYF. The CDR3, as DNA: TGTGCCAGCAGCTTCAACGGTGCCGGGGATGGTGCTTCCCACGAGCAGTACTTC.

The chain carries TRBV30 and TRBJ1-2; 7 bases are a match to TRBD1. Unmatched junction bases numbered 8, after V lost 4 bases and J lost 0 bases. Germline V gives CDR1 GTSNPN, CDR2 SVGIG (reference sequence). The CDR3 covers 15 residues. CDR3 DNA: TGTGCCTGGAAGTCCGGGACAGTGTCTAACTATGGCTACACCTTC. Amino acid sequence: CAWKSGTVSNYGYTF.

The chain joins TRBV2 to TRBJ2-1; TRBD2 aligns across 10 bases. CDR1 is SNHLY and CDR2 is FYNNEI in the germline V gene. J lost 7 bases, V lost 10 bases, and 7 bases had no gene match. This CDR3 region has 13 residues. CDR3 region: CANSSGRRNEQFF. DNA of the CDR3: TGTGCCAATTCTAGCGGGAGAAGAAATGAGCAGTTCTTC.

There are a few counts of this clone. The chain combines TRBV27 with TRBJ2-5; 9 positions match TRBD1. Germline values: CDR1 MNHEY, CDR2 SMNVEV (reference sequence). This CDR3 region has 15 residues. Unmatched junction bases numbered 5, after V lost 6 bases and J lost 0 bases. CDR3 protein: CASRGTGWYQETQYF. The CDR3 DNA follows: TGTGCCAGCAGGGGGACAGGGTGGTACCAAGAGACCCAGTACTTC.

CDR3 nucleotides: TGTGCCTGGACTCGTCGGGGGGTCGGTGGCTACACCTTC. Its translation: CAWTRRGVGGYTF. The genes are TRBV30 and TRBJ1-2; D possibly corresponds to TRBD1 (5 bases). This CDR3 region has 13 residues. Germline CDR1 GTSNPN, CDR2 SVGIG (reference sequence). With 4 bases removed from V and 7 bases from J, the gap between germline ends came to 16 bases.

This chain joins TRBV20-1 and TRBJ2-7; no reliable D call. This CDR3 is built from 11 residues. Germline CDR1 is DFQATT and CDR2 is SNEGSKA (reference sequence). Deletions cut 5 bases from V and 9 bases from J, with 14 bases between. The CDR3 DNA follows: TGCAGTGCTCCGATAGCTAATGGGCAGTACTTC. Encoded protein: CSAPIANGQYF.

The sample holds a few counts of this clone. The V gene is TRBV5-8, the J gene TRBJ1-1; TRBD1 matches 8 bases. The germline V gene encodes CDR1 SGHTS and CDR2 YDEGEE. The length of the CDR3 is 15 residues. V shed 4 bases, J shed 1 base, and the junction held 6 bases outside the gene matches. The CDR3 loop reads CASSPTGDANTEAFF. In DNA, the CDR3 is TGTGCCAGCAGCCCGACAGGGGACGCGAACACTGAAGCTTTCTTT.

In nucleotides, the CDR3 is TGTGCCAGCAGCCAAGAGGGGCAGGGCTTAGCCAAAAACATTCAGTACTTC. Translating it yields CASSQEGQGLAKNIQYF. V gene TRBV4-2 combines with J gene TRBJ2-4; a possible D gene is TRBD1 (5 bases). The CDR3 runs 17 residues. The germline V gene encodes CDR1 LGHNA and CDR2 YNFKEQ. Trimming shortened V by 0 bases and J by 0 bases, and 12 bases separated the two germline ends.

This clone was picked up a small number of times. Other DNA variants within this sample encode the same CDR3. V and J are TRBV28 and TRBJ2-7; TRBD1 might be the D (5 bases). The germline V gene encodes CDR1 MDHEN and CDR2 SYDVKM. The V end lost 5 bases, the J end lost 3 bases, and 17 bases lay between the germline ends. The CDR3 is 15 amino acids. The CDR3 loop is CASSPTQAGLYEQYF. The CDR3 bases are TGTGCCAGCAGTCCTACACAGGCCGGCCTCTACGAGCAGTACTTC. The full variable domain, with the rest looked up from reference TRBV28 and TRBJ2-7, is DVKVTQSSRYLVKRTGEKVFLECVQDMDHENMFWYRQDPGLGLRLIYFSYDVKMKEKGDIPEGYSVSREKKERFSLILESASTNQTSMYLCASSPTQAGLYEQYFGPGTRLTVT.

The chain is built from TRBV19 and TRBJ1-1; TRBD1 is a possible D gene (6 bases). Germline-derived CDR1 and CDR2 are LNHDA and SQIVND (reference sequence). The CDR3 covers 14 residues. Trimming stripped 5 bases from V and 5 bases from J, with 15 bases between. The CDR3 nucleotides read TGTGCCAGTAGTCCACCGGGAGGGGGGACTGAAGCTTTCTTT. Its translation: CASSPPGGGTEAFF.

The chain employs TRBV18 and TRBJ2-5, with TRBD2 matching over 8 bases. The J segment lost 4 bases and the V segment lost 4 bases, leaving 5 bases of the junction unmatched. CDR3 length: 14 amino acids. CDR1 and CDR2 from the germline V gene are KGHSH and LQKENI. CDR3: CASSRGLAGETQYF. CDR3 bases: TGTGCCAGCTCACGCGGACTAGCAGGAGAGACCCAGTACTTC.

This clone was counted once. This chain uses TRBV25-1 with TRBJ2-7; weak D call: TRBD2 (5 bases). This CDR3 has 14 amino acids. Germline V lookup: CDR1 MGHDK, CDR2 SYGVNS. Trimming pared 6 bases from V and 0 bases from J, leaving 12 bases between. The CDR3 nucleotides read TGTGCCAGCAGCGGGCGGACTTCCTCCTACGAGCAGTACTTC. It translates to CASSGRTSSYEQYF.

This rearrangement joins TRBV2 to TRBJ2-1, with TRBD2 matching over 8 bases. The CDR3 is made up of 16 amino acids. The V and J ends lost 7 bases and 9 bases, in that order; junction bases with no gene match: 17. Germline V gene lookup returns CDR1 SNHLY and CDR2 FYNNEI. The CDR3 DNA reads as TGTGCCAGCATGGGGGGCCCCCACAGCGGGAGTAGTGAGCAGTTCTTC. As protein: CASMGGPHSGSSEQFF.

The chain has TRBV27 and TRBJ1-4, with D uncertain. CDR3 length: 16 residues. CDR1 and CDR2 from the germline V gene are MNHEY and SMNVEV (reference sequence). Trimming took 5 bases from V and 8 from J, leaving 21 bases between them. CDR3 loop: CASSESPTLSGEKLFF. CDR3 nucleotides: TGTGCCAGCAGTGAAAGCCCGACATTGTCAGGCGAAAAACTGTTTTTT.

This clone is a singleton in its sample. The gene calls are TRBV25-1 and TRBJ2-7, with a possible D match to TRBD1 (5 bases). The CDR3 sequence is 13 residues long. The ends were cut back, 6 bases at V and 1 base at J, with 10 bases in the middle. Germline V gene lookup returns CDR1 MGHDK and CDR2 SYGVNS. DNA for the CDR3: TGTGCCAGCAGAGGGGTTAGTTCCTACGAGCAGTACTTC. It is translated as CASRGVSSYEQYF.

The genes are TRBV14 and TRBJ2-3; TRBD2 aligns across 10 bases. CDR1 and CDR2 (germline): SGHDN, FVKESK. CDR3 size: 16 residues. The trim removed 1 base at V and 2 bases at J, leaving 3 bases unmatched. The CDR3 reads CASSQALAGATDTQYF. CDR3 nucleotide sequence: TGTGCCAGCAGCCAAGCTCTAGCGGGAGCCACAGATACGCAGTATTTT.

The rearrangement links TRBV6-1 to TRBJ1-2; 11 positions match TRBD1. J was trimmed by 5 bases and V by 7 bases; bases with no gene match: 6. The CDR3 runs 14 residues. Per germline, CDR1 MNHNS and CDR2 SASEGT. CDR3 nucleotide sequence: TGTGCCAGCACTCCGGACAGGGGGCGATATGGCTACACCTTC. Translated, it gives CASTPDRGRYGYTF.

This chain links TRBV28 with TRBJ2-7; 8 positions match TRBD2. The CDR3 totals 14 residues. Trimming removed 7 bases from V and 4 bases from J; junction bases left unmatched: 9. CDR1 and CDR2 from the germline V gene are MDHEN and SYDVKM. The CDR3 sequence: CASTPTSETYEQYF. Written as DNA, the CDR3 is TGTGCCAGCACCCCGACTAGCGAGACGTACGAGCAGTACTTC.

The chain couples TRBV5-4 to TRBJ1-2, with 8 bases that match TRBD1. CDR1 is SGHNT, CDR2 YYREEE, per germline (reference sequence). Losses at the gene ends were 6 bases for V and 6 bases for J; bases not matched to a gene: 10. This CDR3 is 14 amino acids long. In DNA, the CDR3 is TGTGCCAGCACCTGGGGACAGGCATGGGATGGCTACACCTTC. Amino acids: CASTWGQAWDGYTF.